This T cell receptor beta chain originates from a study of cytomegalovirus exposure and HLA in healthy donors. Study conclusions and caveats: An analysis that came later showed most CMV-associated TCR beta chains appearing HLA-restricted.

About this clone itself: Its cognate antigen is unknown.

Primers: 60 Vbeta forward and 13 Jbeta reverse. The method was immunoSEQ multiplex PCR; TCRdb's version includes in-frame clones alone and lacks a portion of them. The sample records 75,000 to 100,000 clones, about 80% being singletons. V was shortened by 1 base and J by 0 bases, with 9 bases between the two germline ends. The CDR3 runs 15 residues. The V gene's germline CDR1 is GTSNPN and CDR2 SVGIG (reference sequence). At the time of sampling, donors were nominally healthy, though unrecorded immune exposures were likely. The source material was PBMCs. J is TRBJ1-4 and V is TRBV30; D gene uncertain. The TCR was taken from a man younger than 35 in good health and CMV-seropositive. In nucleotides, the CDR3 is TGTGCCTGGAGTGAGGCACAGACAACTAATGAAAAACTGTTTTTT. It encodes CAWSEAQTTNEKLFF.